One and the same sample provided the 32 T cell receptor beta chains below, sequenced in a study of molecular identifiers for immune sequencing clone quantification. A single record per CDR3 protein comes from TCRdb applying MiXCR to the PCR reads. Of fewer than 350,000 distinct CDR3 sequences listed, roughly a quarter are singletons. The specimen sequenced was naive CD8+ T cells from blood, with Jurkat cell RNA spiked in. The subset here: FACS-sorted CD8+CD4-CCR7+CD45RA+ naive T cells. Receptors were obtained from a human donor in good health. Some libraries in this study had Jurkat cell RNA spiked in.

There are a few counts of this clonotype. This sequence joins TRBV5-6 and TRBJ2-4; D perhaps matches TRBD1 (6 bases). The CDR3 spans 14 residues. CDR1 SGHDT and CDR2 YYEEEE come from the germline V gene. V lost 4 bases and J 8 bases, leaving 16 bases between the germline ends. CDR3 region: CASSPGHGRYIQYF. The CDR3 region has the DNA TGTGCCAGCAGCCCGGGACACGGCCGGTACATTCAGTACTTC.

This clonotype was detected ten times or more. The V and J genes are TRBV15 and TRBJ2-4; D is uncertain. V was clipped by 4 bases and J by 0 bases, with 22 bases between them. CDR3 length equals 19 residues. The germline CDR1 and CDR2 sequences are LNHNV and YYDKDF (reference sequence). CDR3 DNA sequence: TGTGCCACCAGCACCGTATTTATCCGGGCAACAAAAGCCAAAAACATTCAGTACTTC. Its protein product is CATSTVFIRATKAKNIQYF.

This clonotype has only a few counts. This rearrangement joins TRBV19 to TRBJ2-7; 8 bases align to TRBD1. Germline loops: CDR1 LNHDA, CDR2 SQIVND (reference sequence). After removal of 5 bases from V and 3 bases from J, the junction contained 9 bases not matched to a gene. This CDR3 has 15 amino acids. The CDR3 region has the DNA TGTGCCAGTAGTCCCGGGACAGGCAATTACTACGAGCAGTACTTC. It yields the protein CASSPGTGNYYEQYF.

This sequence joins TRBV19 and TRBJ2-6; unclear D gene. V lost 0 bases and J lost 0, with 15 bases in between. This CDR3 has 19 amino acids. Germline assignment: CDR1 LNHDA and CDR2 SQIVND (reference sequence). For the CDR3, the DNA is TGTGCCAGTAGTATAGACCTTGGGGTCGCCGCCTCTGGGGCCAACGTCCTGACTTTC. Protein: CASSIDLGVAASGANVLTF.

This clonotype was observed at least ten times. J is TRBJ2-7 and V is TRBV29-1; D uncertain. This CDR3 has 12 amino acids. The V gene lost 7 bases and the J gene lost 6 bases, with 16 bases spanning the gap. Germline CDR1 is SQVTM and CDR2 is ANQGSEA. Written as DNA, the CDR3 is TGCAGCGCCCTGACCGGGTTGACCGAGCAGTACTTC. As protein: CSALTGLTEQYF.

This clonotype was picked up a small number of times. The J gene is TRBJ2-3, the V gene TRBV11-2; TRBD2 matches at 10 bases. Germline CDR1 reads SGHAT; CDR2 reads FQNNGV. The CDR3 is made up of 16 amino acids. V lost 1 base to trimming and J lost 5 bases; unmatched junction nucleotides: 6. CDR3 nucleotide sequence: TGTGCCAGCAGCTTAGTTCCAGCGGGGGGGCAAGATACGCAGTATTTT. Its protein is CASSLVPAGGQDTQYF.

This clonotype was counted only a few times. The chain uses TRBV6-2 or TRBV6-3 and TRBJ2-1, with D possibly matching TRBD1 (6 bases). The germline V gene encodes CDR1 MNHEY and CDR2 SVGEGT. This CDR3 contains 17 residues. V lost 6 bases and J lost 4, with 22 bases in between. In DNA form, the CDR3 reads TGTGCCAGCAGCCCCGGGGATGGGGGCGCTACATACAATGAGCAGTTCTTC. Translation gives CASSPGDGGATYNEQFF.

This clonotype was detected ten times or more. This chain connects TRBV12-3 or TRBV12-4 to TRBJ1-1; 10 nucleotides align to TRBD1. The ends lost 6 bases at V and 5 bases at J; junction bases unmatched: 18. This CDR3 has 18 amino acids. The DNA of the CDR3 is TGTGCCAGCAGGCCACCTCCGGGACAGGGGAGGATGGGAACTGAAGCTTTCTTT. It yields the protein CASRPPPGQGRMGTEAFF.

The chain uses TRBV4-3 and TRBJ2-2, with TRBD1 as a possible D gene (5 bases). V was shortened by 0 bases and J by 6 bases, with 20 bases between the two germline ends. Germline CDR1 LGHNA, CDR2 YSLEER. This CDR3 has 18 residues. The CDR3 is CASSQERPMGPLAGELFF. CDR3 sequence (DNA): TGCGCCAGCAGCCAAGAGAGACCGATGGGGCCCCTCGCCGGGGAGCTGTTTTTT.

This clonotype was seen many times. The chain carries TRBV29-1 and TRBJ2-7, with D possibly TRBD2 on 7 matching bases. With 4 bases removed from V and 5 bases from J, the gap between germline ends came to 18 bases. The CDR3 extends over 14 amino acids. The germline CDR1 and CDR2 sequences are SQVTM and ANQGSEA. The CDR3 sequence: CSVVGRGGVNEQYF. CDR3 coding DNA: TGCAGCGTTGTAGGAAGAGGGGGGGTTAACGAGCAGTACTTC.

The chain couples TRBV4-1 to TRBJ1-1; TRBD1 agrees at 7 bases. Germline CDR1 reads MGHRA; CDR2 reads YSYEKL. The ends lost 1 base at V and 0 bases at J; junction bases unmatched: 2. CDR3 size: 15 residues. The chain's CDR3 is CASSQGTGLNTEAFF. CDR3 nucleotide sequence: TGCGCCAGCAGCCAAGGGACAGGATTGAACACTGAAGCTTTCTTT.

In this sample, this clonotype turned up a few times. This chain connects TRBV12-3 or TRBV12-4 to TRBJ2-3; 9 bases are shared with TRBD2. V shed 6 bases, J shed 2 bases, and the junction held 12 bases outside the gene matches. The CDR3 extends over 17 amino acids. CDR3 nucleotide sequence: TGTGCCAGCAGCCGACTTAGCGGGGGTATAATCACAGATACGCAGTATTTT. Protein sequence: CASSRLSGGIITDTQYF.

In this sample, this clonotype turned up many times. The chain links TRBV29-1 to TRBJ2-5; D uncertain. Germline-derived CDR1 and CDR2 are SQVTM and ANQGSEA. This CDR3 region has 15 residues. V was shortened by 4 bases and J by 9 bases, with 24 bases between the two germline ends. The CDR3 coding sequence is TGCAGCGTTGTCCCTTTGGATAGGCGTATGGCGGCCCAGTACTTC. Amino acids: CSVVPLDRRMAAQYF.

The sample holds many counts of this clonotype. CDR3 amino acids: CASTPGTGAETQYF. The CDR3 nucleotides read TGTGCCAGCACCCCAGGGACAGGGGCTGAGACCCAGTACTTC. The chain couples TRBV28 to TRBJ2-5, with 10 bases identical to TRBD1. This CDR3 contains 14 residues. Germline V lookup: CDR1 MDHEN, CDR2 SYDVKM. The trim removed 7 bases at V and 5 bases at J, leaving 7 bases unmatched.

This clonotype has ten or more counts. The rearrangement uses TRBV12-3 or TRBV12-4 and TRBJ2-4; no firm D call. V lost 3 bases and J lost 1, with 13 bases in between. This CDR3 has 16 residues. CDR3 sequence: CASSFSGDRAKNIQYF. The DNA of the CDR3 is TGTGCCAGCAGTTTTTCTGGGGATAGGGCCAAAAACATTCAGTACTTC.

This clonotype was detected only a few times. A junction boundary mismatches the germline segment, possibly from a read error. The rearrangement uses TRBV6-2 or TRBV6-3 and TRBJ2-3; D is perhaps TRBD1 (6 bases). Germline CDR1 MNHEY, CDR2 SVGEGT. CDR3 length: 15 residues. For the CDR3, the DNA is TGTGCCAGCAGCTACTGGCAGGGGACAACAGATACGCAGTATTTT. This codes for CASSYWQGTTDTQYF.

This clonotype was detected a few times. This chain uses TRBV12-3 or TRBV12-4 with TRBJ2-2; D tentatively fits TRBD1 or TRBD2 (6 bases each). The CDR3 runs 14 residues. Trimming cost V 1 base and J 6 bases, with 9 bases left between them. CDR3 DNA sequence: TGTGCCAGCAGTTTAGTGGGGGGCCCCGGGGAGCTGTTTTTT. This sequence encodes CASSLVGGPGELFF.

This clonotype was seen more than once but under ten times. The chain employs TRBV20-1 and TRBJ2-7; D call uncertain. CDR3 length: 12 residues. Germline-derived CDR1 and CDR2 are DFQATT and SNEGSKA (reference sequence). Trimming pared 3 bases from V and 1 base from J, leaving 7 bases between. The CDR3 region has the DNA TGCAGTGCTAGCGAGGTTTCCTACGAGCAGTACTTC. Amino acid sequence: CSASEVSYEQYF.

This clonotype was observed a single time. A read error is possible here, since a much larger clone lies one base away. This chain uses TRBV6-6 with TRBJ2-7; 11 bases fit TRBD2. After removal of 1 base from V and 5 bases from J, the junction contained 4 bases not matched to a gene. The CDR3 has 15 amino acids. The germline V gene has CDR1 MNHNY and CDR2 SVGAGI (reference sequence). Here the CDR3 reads CASSYLAGGHHEQYF. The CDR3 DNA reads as TGTGCCAGCAGTTACTTAGCGGGAGGGCATCACGAGCAGTACTTC.

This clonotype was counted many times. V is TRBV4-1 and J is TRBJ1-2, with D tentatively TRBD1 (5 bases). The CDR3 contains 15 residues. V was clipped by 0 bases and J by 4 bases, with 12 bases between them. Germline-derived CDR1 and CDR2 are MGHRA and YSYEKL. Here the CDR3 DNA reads TGCGCCAGCAGCCAAGATGACGCGGGACTCTATGGCTACACCTTC. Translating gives CASSQDDAGLYGYTF.

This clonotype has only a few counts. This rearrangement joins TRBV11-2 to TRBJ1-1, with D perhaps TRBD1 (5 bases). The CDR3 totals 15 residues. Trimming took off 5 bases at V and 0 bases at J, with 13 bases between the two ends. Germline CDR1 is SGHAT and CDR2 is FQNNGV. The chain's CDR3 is CASSIPTELNTEAFF. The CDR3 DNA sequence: TGTGCCAGCAGCATCCCGACAGAATTGAACACTGAAGCTTTCTTT.

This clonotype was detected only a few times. The CDR3 DNA is TGTGCCAGCAGCTTAGGGTTATCCTGGACTAGCGAGGAGCAGTTCTTC. This encodes CASSLGLSWTSEEQFF. The chain has TRBV13 and TRBJ2-1; TRBD2 matches 9 bases. CDR1 is PRHDT and CDR2 is FYEKMQ in the germline V gene (reference sequence). This CDR3 comprises 16 residues. V shed 0 bases and J 10 bases; nucleotides not matched to a gene: 10.

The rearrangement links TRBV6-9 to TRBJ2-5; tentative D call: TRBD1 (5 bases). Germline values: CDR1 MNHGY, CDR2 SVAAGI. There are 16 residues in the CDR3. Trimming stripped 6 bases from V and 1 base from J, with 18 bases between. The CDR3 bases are TGTGCCAGCAGCGCTCGACAGCATCATCTCCAAGAGACCCAGTACTTC. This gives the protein CASSARQHHLQETQYF.

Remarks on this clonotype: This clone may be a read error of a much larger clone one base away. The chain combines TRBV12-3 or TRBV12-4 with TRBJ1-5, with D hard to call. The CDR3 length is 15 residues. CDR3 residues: CASSPPSLGGQPQRF. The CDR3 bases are TGTGCCAGCAGTCCACCCTCACTGGGCGGTCAGCCCCAGCGTTTT.

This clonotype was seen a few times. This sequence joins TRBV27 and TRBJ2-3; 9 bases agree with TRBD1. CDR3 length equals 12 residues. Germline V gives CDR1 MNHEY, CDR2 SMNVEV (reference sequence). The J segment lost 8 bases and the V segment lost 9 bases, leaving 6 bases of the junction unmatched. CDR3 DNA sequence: TGTGCCAGTAGACAGGGGGGGGGTACGCAGTATTTT. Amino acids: CASRQGGGTQYF.

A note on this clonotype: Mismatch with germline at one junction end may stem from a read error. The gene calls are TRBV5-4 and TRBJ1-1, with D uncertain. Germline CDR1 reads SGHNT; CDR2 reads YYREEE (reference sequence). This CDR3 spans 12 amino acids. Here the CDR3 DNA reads TGTGCCGGATACGACATGAACACTAAAGCTTTCTTT. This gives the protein CAGYDMNTKAFF.

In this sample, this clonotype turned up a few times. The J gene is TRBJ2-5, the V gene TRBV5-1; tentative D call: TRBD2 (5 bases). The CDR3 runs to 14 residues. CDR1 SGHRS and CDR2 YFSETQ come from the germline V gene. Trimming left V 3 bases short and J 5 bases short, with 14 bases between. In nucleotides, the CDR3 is TGCGCCAGCAGCTCGGACGGAGGTGTGGAGACCCAGTACTTC. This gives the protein CASSSDGGVETQYF.

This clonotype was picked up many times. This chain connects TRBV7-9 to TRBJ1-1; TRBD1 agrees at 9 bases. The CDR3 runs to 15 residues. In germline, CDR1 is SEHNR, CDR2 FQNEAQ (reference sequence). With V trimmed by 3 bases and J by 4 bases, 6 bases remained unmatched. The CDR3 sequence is CASSFGQGSGTEAFF. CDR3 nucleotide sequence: TGTGCCAGCAGCTTTGGACAGGGGAGCGGCACTGAAGCTTTCTTT.

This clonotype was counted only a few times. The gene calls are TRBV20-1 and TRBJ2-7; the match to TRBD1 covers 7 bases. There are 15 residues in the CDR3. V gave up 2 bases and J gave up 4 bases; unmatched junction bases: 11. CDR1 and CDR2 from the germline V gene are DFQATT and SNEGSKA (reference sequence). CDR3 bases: TGCAGTGCTAGATCCCGGCGGACAGGATCGTACGAGCAGTACTTC. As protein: CSARSRRTGSYEQYF.

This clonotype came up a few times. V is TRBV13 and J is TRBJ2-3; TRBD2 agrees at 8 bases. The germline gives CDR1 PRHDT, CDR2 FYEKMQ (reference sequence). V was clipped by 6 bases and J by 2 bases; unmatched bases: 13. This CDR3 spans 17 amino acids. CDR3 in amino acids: CASRLRRASGYTDTQYF. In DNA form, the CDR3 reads TGTGCCAGCAGACTTCGGAGGGCTAGCGGGTACACAGATACGCAGTATTTT.

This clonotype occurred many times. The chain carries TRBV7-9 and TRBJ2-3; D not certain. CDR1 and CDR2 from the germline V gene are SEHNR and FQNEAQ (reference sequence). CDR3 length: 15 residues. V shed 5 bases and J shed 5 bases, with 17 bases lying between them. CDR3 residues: CASSLAGLMLDTQYF. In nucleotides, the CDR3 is TGTGCCAGCAGCCTGGCAGGCCTGATGTTAGATACGCAGTATTTT.

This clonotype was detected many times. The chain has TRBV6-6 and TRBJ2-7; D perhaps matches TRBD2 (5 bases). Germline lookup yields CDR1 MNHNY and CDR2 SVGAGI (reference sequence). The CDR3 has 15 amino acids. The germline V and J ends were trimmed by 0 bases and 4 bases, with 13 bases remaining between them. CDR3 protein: CASSYSGSAGYEQYF. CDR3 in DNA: TGTGCCAGCAGTTACTCGGGGAGCGCTGGGTACGAGCAGTACTTC.